Following are 21 T cell receptor beta chains from one sample sequenced in a study of early T cells in non-severe SARS-CoV-2 infection (dated by TCRdb to the early 2020s). The protocol used for the library was 5' RACE. The reads were generated on a NextSeq 500. The public sequencing data were trimmed at Q25 with fastp and processed into clonotypes with MiXCR by TCRdb, which kept only in-frame beta chains. Every distinct CDR3 protein forms one entry, paired with its most common genes and DNA. The sample table contains about 64,000 distinct CDR3 sequences; only one count was recorded for 10% to 15% of them. The ten largest clones capture around 4% of the sample. The sample taken for sequencing was whole blood. These receptors were taken from an adult who was a healthcare worker with PCR-confirmed SARS-CoV-2 infection or an uninfected control (not recorded which).

The table lists this clonotype with many counts. The genes are TRBV7-2 and TRBJ1-5; tentatively, D is TRBD1 (5 bases). V lost 5 bases and J lost 7, with 12 bases in between. Germline V gene sequence: CDR1 SGHTA, CDR2 FQGNSA. This CDR3 contains 13 residues. The CDR3 DNA sequence: TGTGCCAGCAGCGCGGGGCGCTCCCAGCCCCAGCATTTT. Its protein product is CASSAGRSQPQHF.

The chain links TRBV11-1 to TRBJ1-1; D is possibly TRBD1 (5 bases). The CDR3 is made up of 14 amino acids. Germline CDR1 is SGHAT and CDR2 is FQDESV (reference sequence). The V and J ends lost 6 bases and 1 base respectively, with 12 bases between them. As DNA, the CDR3 is TGTGCCAGCAGTCACCGGGACGAGAACACTGAAGCTTTCTTT. Its translation is CASSHRDENTEAFF.

This clonotype was seen only a few times. The chain employs TRBV11-2 and TRBJ1-4; maybe TRBD1 (6 bases). The CDR3 sequence is 15 residues long. Trimming cost V 5 bases and J 8 bases, with 18 bases left between them. Germline-derived CDR1 and CDR2 are SGHAT and FQNNGV. The CDR3, as DNA: TGTGCCAGCAGCCCCCCGCATTTCGGACAGGAAAAACTGTTTTTT. This gives the protein CASSPPHFGQEKLFF. The variable domain in full, completed from reference TRBV11-2 and TRBJ1-4, reads EAGVAQSPRYKIIEKRQSVAFWCNPISGHATLYWYQQILGQGPKLLIQFQNNGVVDDSQLPKDRFSAERLKGVDSTLKIQPAKLEDSAVYLCASSPPHFGQEKLFFGSGTQLSVL.

This clonotype was seen a handful of times. This chain joins TRBV11-2 and TRBJ2-5; D not resolved. V dropped 4 bases and J dropped 4 bases, with 10 bases sitting between them. Per germline, CDR1 SGHAT and CDR2 FQNNGV. This CDR3 is 13 amino acids long. CDR3 region: CASSSLGLETQYF. CDR3 sequence (DNA): TGTGCCAGCAGCTCATTGGGATTAGAGACCCAGTACTTC. The complete variable domain, with remaining parts taken from reference TRBV11-2 and TRBJ2-5, reads EAGVAQSPRYKIIEKRQSVAFWCNPISGHATLYWYQQILGQGPKLLIQFQNNGVVDDSQLPKDRFSAERLKGVDSTLKIQPAKLEDSAVYLCASSSLGLETQYFGPGTRLLVL.

This clonotype appeared a few times. This sequence joins TRBV7-6 and TRBJ1-4; D is unclear. From germline, CDR1 is SGHVS and CDR2 FNYEAQ. Trimming stripped 4 bases from V and 7 bases from J, with 13 bases between. The CDR3 is 14 residues long. CDR3 sequence (DNA): TGTGCCAGCAGCTCCGCCTTGGAGGGTGAAAAACTGTTTTTT. This translates into CASSSALEGEKLFF.

The J gene is TRBJ2-4, the V gene TRBV7-2; the match to TRBD2 covers 7 bases. The germline CDR1 and CDR2 sequences are SGHTA and FQGNSA. The junction had 2 bases not matched to a gene; V was cut back by 2 bases and J by 1 base. The CDR3 is 15 residues long. In DNA form, the CDR3 reads TGTGCCAGCAGCTTAAGCGGGGTTGCCAAAAACATTCAGTACTTC. Encoded protein: CASSLSGVAKNIQYF.

J is TRBJ1-1 and V is TRBV7-8; D is possibly TRBD1 (6 bases). Deletions cut 0 bases from V and 4 bases from J, with 18 bases between. Germline-derived CDR1 and CDR2 are SGHVS and FQNEAQ. The CDR3 runs to 17 residues. This CDR3 reads CASSLAHRDNKATEAFF. CDR3 bases: TGTGCCAGCAGCTTAGCGCACAGGGACAACAAGGCCACTGAAGCTTTCTTT. Complete variable domain (other parts from reference TRBV7-8 and TRBJ1-1): GAGVSQSPRYKVAKRGQDVALRCDPISGHVSLFWYQQALGQGPEFLTYFQNEAQLDKSGLPSDRFFAERPEGSVSTLKIQRTQQEDSAVYLCASSLAHRDNKATEAFFGQGTRLTVV.

The chain links TRBV6-6 to TRBJ2-1; D is perhaps TRBD2 (6 bases). CDR3 length: 17 residues. V was clipped by 1 base and J by 0 bases, with 13 bases between them. In germline, CDR1 is MNHNY, CDR2 SVGAGI (reference sequence). CDR3 in DNA: TGTGCCAGCAGTTACTTCGGAGGGCCCGGCTCCTACAATGAGCAGTTCTTC. This codes for CASSYFGGPGSYNEQFF.

At least ten counts were recorded for this clonotype. The chain combines TRBV6-4 with TRBJ1-1; unclear D gene. V lost 6 bases, J lost 1 base, and 9 bases lay in between. The CDR3 is 13 residues long. Germline CDR1 reads MRHNA; CDR2 reads SNTAGT. CDR3 bases: TGTGCCAGCAGCGCCGGACGGAACACTGAAGCTTTCTTT. Protein product: CASSAGRNTEAFF.

This clonotype was found many times. The V and J genes are TRBV29-1 and TRBJ1-5; the match to TRBD1 covers 10 bases. The V gene end was trimmed by 7 bases and the J gene end by 1 base; junction bases not matched to a gene: 4. CDR3 length equals 14 residues. Germline-derived CDR1 and CDR2 are SQVTM and ANQGSEA. The CDR3 DNA sequence: TGCAGCGCCCTGGGACAGGGGAGCAATCAGCCCCAGCATTTT. It yields the protein CSALGQGSNQPQHF.

The chain has TRBV4-3 and TRBJ2-7; D assignment may be TRBD1 or TRBD2 (6 bases each). The CDR3 extends over 17 amino acids. Deletions cut 0 bases from V and 2 bases from J, with 17 bases between. The germline gives CDR1 LGHNA, CDR2 YSLEER. The CDR3 DNA reads as TGCGCCAGCAGCCAAGATGGTAGGGGGGCAGGTACCTACGAGCAGTACTTC. Its translation is CASSQDGRGAGTYEQYF.

This clonotype was recorded a few times. The J gene is TRBJ1-2, the V gene TRBV7-9; D unresolved. The CDR3 loop spans 13 amino acids. The germline V gene has CDR1 SEHNR and CDR2 FQNEAQ (reference sequence). Trimming took 5 bases from V and 5 from J, leaving 12 bases between them. The CDR3 DNA reads TGTGCCAGCAGCCACGACGGAGAATATGGCTACACCTTC. This codes for CASSHDGEYGYTF.

The genes are TRBV11-2 and TRBJ2-7; possible D gene TRBD1, 6 bases. CDR1 is SGHAT and CDR2 is FQNNGV in the germline V gene. With 3 bases removed from V and 2 bases from J, the gap between germline ends came to 14 bases. There are 15 residues in the CDR3. CDR3 in amino acids: CASSLGAGRPYEQYF. The CDR3, as DNA: TGTGCCAGCAGCTTGGGGGCCGGCAGGCCCTACGAGCAGTACTTC.

This clonotype was seen repeatedly, ten times or more. The chain employs TRBV5-4 and TRBJ1-4; 9 positions agree with TRBD1. CDR1 SGHNT and CDR2 YYREEE come from the germline V gene (reference sequence). Unmatched junction bases numbered 3, after V lost 1 base and J lost 8 bases. CDR3 length: 14 residues. The CDR3 reads CASSLWTGDEKLFF. CDR3 in DNA: TGTGCCAGCAGCTTGTGGACAGGGGACGAAAAACTGTTTTTT.

V usage is TRBV29-1 and J usage is TRBJ2-7, with D possibly called TRBD1 or TRBD2 (6 bases each). The germline V gene has CDR1 SQVTM and CDR2 ANQGSEA. V was cut by 4 bases and J by 5 bases, with 12 bases left in between. This CDR3 comprises 12 residues. The CDR3 DNA is TGCAGCGTTGCGGAGGGGGGTGACGAGCAGTACTTC. This gives the protein CSVAEGGDEQYF.

This clonotype was detected ten times or more. The V gene is TRBV7-2, the J gene TRBJ1-2; possibly TRBD1 for D (6 bases). The ends were cut back, 0 bases at V and 7 bases at J, with 9 bases in the middle. The CDR3 extends over 13 amino acids. Germline lookup yields CDR1 SGHTA and CDR2 FQGNSA. The CDR3 region has the DNA TGTGCCAGCAGCTTAGCGGGGGGGGCTGGCTACACCTTC. Translation: CASSLAGGAGYTF.

This clonotype has ten or more counts. The J gene is TRBJ2-1, the V gene TRBV6-5, with D unresolved. This CDR3 comprises 13 residues. CDR1 MNHEY and CDR2 SVGAGI come from the germline V gene. V lost 3 bases, J lost 7 bases, and 10 bases lay in between. The CDR3 DNA is TGTGCCAGCAGTTATGGGCTGGCAAATGAGCAGTTCTTC. Amino acid sequence: CASSYGLANEQFF.

In its sample, this clonotype was seen many times. The rearrangement joins TRBV20-1 to TRBJ2-1; D is perhaps TRBD2 (5 bases). Germline V lookup: CDR1 DFQATT, CDR2 SNEGSKA (reference sequence). V was shortened by 3 bases and J by 12 bases, with 15 bases between the two germline ends. The CDR3 is made up of 12 amino acids. CDR3 residues: CSASGVEFGQFF. CDR3 DNA sequence: TGCAGTGCTAGCGGGGTAGAGTTCGGGCAGTTCTTC.

The chain carries TRBV18 and TRBJ2-7, with D unresolved. The germline gives CDR1 KGHSH, CDR2 LQKENI. The CDR3 length is 15 residues. Trimming left V 2 bases short and J 7 bases short, with 18 bases between. CDR3 nucleotide sequence: TGTGCCAGCTCACCAGTAGGGCCTCCTTTGGGGGAGCAGTACTTC. This encodes CASSPVGPPLGEQYF. The full variable domain, completed using reference TRBV18 and TRBJ2-7, is NAGVMQNPRHLVRRRGQEARLRCSPMKGHSHVYWYRQLPEEGLKFMVYLQKENIIDESGMPKERFSAEFPKEGPSILRIQQVVRGDSAAYFCASSPVGPPLGEQYFGPGTRLTVT.

The chain uses TRBV11-3 and TRBJ2-3, with D possibly called TRBD1 or TRBD2 (5 bases each). Germline CDR1 reads SGHNT; CDR2 reads YENEEA. V gave up 0 bases and J gave up 4 bases, with 11 bases separating them. CDR3 length: 15 residues. CDR3 coding DNA: TGTGCCAGCAGCTTAGATTGGGGGAAGGCAGATACGCAGTATTTT. It codes for CASSLDWGKADTQYF.

Only a few counts were recorded for this clonotype. This chain links TRBV6-5 with TRBJ1-2; the D gene is possibly TRBD1 (5 bases). The V gene's germline CDR1 is MNHEY and CDR2 SVGAGI. This CDR3 spans 15 amino acids. The V end lost 0 bases, the J end lost 4 bases, and 12 bases lay between the germline ends. The CDR3 spells CASSYSGTLTYGYTF. The CDR3 DNA follows: TGTGCCAGCAGTTACTCTGGGACTCTCACCTATGGCTACACCTTC.